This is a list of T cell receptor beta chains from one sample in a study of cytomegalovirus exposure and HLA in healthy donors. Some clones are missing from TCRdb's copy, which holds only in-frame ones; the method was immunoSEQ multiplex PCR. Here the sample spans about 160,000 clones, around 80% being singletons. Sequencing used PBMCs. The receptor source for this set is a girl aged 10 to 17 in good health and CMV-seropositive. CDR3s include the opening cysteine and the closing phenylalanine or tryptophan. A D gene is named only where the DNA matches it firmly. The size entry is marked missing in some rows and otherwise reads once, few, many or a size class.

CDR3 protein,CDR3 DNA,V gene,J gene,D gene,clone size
CASSSRLAENNNEQFF,TGTGCCAGCAGCTCGCGACTAGCGGAGAACAACAATGAGCAGTTCTTC,TRBV5-4,TRBJ2-1,TRBD2,NA
CASSEWGQVIGETQYF,TGTGCCAGCAGTGAGTGGGGACAGGTCATCGGGGAGACCCAGTACTTC,TRBV2,TRBJ2-5,TRBD1,NA
CASSLLTPRGAGYNEQFF,TGTGCCAGCAGTTTATTGACTCCCCGGGGTGCGGGCTACAATGAGCAGTTCTTC,TRBV27,TRBJ2-1,NA,NA
CASSPLTGGAFF,TGTGCCAGCAGCCCCCTTACAGGGGGAGCTTTCTTT,TRBV7-2,TRBJ1-1,TRBD1,NA
CASSLGQAWNEQFF,TGTGCCAGCAGCTTAGGACAAGCCTGGAATGAGCAGTTCTTC,TRBV7-2,TRBJ2-1,NA,NA
CASILDRSNTEAFF,TGTGCCAGCATTCTAGACAGGAGCAACACTGAAGCTTTCTTT,TRBV2,TRBJ1-1,NA,NA
CASSWGLAGASYNEQFF,TGCGCCAGCAGCTGGGGACTAGCGGGAGCGTCCTACAATGAGCAGTTCTTC,TRBV5-1,TRBJ2-1,TRBD2,NA
CATSIRQGSPLHF,TGTGCCACCAGTATAAGACAGGGCTCACCCCTCCACTTT,TRBV15,TRBJ1-6,TRBD1,NA
CASSLELAPNYGYTF,TGTGCCAGCAGCTTGGAACTAGCACCCAACTATGGCTACACCTTC,TRBV5-4,TRBJ1-2,NA,NA
CASSLLGVTGNEQFF,TGTGCCAGCAGCTTGTTGGGAGTCACGGGAAATGAGCAGTTCTTC,TRBV5-5,TRBJ2-1,NA,NA
CAKTGIYGYTF,TGTGCCAAGACAGGAATCTATGGCTACACCTTC,TRBV5-6,TRBJ1-2,NA,once
CASSQDGTSGFYEQYF,TGCGCCAGCAGCCAAGATGGGACTAGCGGGTTTTACGAGCAGTACTTC,TRBV4-1,TRBJ2-7,TRBD2,few
CASSPFTRAFF,TGTGCCAGCAGCCCTTTTACGAGGGCTTTCTTT,TRBV2,TRBJ1-1,NA,NA
CASNALGAGGPTDTQYF,TGTGCCAGCAACGCCCTGGGGGCGGGGGGCCCCACAGATACGCAGTATTTT,TRBV7-2,TRBJ2-3,TRBD2,NA